These 22 T cell receptor beta chains share one sample of origin, sequenced in a study of T cells after yellow fever vaccination. TCRdb re-analysed the 5' RACE reads in MiXCR, keeping a single row per CDR3 protein. Of about 630,000 distinct CDR3 sequences listed, approximately 13% were seen once; the top ten hold 15%. Sequencing was performed on PBMCs, taken on the day of the yellow fever booster vaccination. All receptors derive from a man under 40 who received the YFV17D yellow fever vaccine.

This clonotype was detected many times. V gene TRBV5-1 combines with J gene TRBJ2-3; TRBD2 matches 8 bases. Trimming removed 4 bases from V and 11 bases from J; junction bases left unmatched: 15. Germline loops: CDR1 SGHRS, CDR2 YFSETQ. The CDR3 runs 15 residues. CDR3 in amino acids: CASSPRPSGPEGQYF. CDR3 nucleotide sequence: TGCGCCAGCAGCCCCCGTCCTAGCGGGCCAGAGGGGCAGTATTTT.

On this clonotype itself: Relative to the germline gene, one junction end is altered; a read error may explain this. The genes are TRBV20-1 and TRBJ2-3; a possible D gene is TRBD2 (6 bases). Germline CDR1 DFQATT, CDR2 SNEGSKA (reference sequence). This CDR3 spans 16 amino acids. The CDR3 reads CCANPGLGRGSDTQYF. The CDR3 bases are TGCTGTGCAAATCCGGGACTCGGGAGAGGTTCAGATACGCAGTATTTT.

This clonotype has more than one count but fewer than ten. This chain joins TRBV5-1 and TRBJ2-2; 12 bases are shared with TRBD2. There are 15 residues in the CDR3. J gave up 4 bases and V 7 bases, and 5 bases lay outside the gene matches. The germline CDR1 and CDR2 sequences are SGHRS and YFSETQ. CDR3: CASSTTSGSTGELFF. CDR3 bases: TGCGCCAGCTCTACGACTAGCGGGAGCACCGGGGAGCTGTTTTTT.

The V call is TRBV6-2 or TRBV6-3, the J call TRBJ2-7, with 8 bases lining up with TRBD2. CDR1 is MNHEY and CDR2 is SVGEGT in the germline V gene. With V trimmed by 7 bases and J by 3 bases, 11 bases remained unmatched. The CDR3 has 15 residues. CDR3 DNA: TGTGCCAGCAAACCACTAGCGGACATCATCTACGAGCAGTACTTC. It yields the protein CASKPLADIIYEQYF.

The table lists this clonotype with a few counts. This chain joins TRBV19 and TRBJ2-2, with D uncertain. The germline V gene has CDR1 LNHDA and CDR2 SQIVND (reference sequence). V was clipped by 8 bases and J by 0 bases, with 10 bases between them. The CDR3 is made up of 14 amino acids. The CDR3 coding sequence is TGTGCCAGTCTTCAGGTTCCGAACACCGGGGAGCTGTTTTTT. Translating gives CASLQVPNTGELFF.

The V call is TRBV10-3, the J call TRBJ2-7; TRBD1 agrees at 10 bases. Germline CDR1 and CDR2: ENHRY and SYGVKD. After removal of 3 bases from V and 6 bases from J, the junction contained 8 bases not matched to a gene. The CDR3 sequence is 15 residues long. CDR3 nucleotide sequence: TGTGCCATCAGTGACACCGGGACAGGGGTGTCCGAGCAGTACTTC. Translated, it gives CAISDTGTGVSEQYF.

Turning to this clonotype: One junction end disagrees with the germline gene, perhaps due to a read error. The genes are TRBV20-1 and TRBJ2-1; D may match TRBD1 or TRBD2 (6 bases each). Germline V CDR1 and CDR2: DFQATT, SNEGSKA (reference sequence). The CDR3 has 18 residues. The CDR3 DNA reads TGCTGTGCTAGAGGGGGTAGCGGAGGTAGCCCCTCCTACAATGAGCAGTTCTTC. Protein product: CCARGGSGGSPSYNEQFF.

This clonotype was observed a handful of times. This rearrangement joins TRBV12-3 or TRBV12-4 to TRBJ2-1; no definite D call. Between the trimmed V and J ends, which lost 6 bases and 10 bases, there was a span of 10 bases. This CDR3 has 11 amino acids. The CDR3 DNA is TGTGCCAGCAGCCCCAGTCGAGAGCAGTTCTTC. Translation: CASSPSREQFF.

This clonotype appeared a few times. The rearrangement joins TRBV6-2 or TRBV6-3 to TRBJ2-2, with D unclear. This CDR3 has 13 amino acids. CDR1 is MNHEY and CDR2 is SVGEGT in the germline V gene. V shed 4 bases and J shed 6 bases, with 9 bases lying between them. CDR3 region: CASSFTSSGELFF. The CDR3, as DNA: TGTGCCAGCAGTTTCACGTCTTCCGGGGAGCTGTTTTTT.

V usage is TRBV7-2 and J usage is TRBJ2-7; 10 nucleotides match TRBD2. Germline CDR1 is SGHTA and CDR2 is FQGNSA. CDR3 length: 15 amino acids. V dropped 4 bases and J dropped 7; count of bases not matched to a gene: 10. Here the CDR3 DNA reads TGTGCCAGCAGCTCCTCACTAGCGGGGAGAGGGGAGCAGTACTTC. Amino acids: CASSSSLAGRGEQYF. The complete variable domain, with remaining parts taken from reference TRBV7-2 and TRBJ2-7, reads GAGVSQSPSNKVTEKGKDVELRCDPISGHTALYWYRQSLGQGLEFLIYFQGNSAPDKSGLPSDRFSAERTGGSVSTLTIQRTQQEDSAVYLCASSSSLAGRGEQYFGPGTRLTVT.

Written as DNA, the CDR3 is TGCAGTGCTAGAGTTGCGGGACTAGCGGGAGATCAGCAGTACTTC. The encoded protein is CSARVAGLAGDQQYF. V usage is TRBV20-1 and J usage is TRBJ2-7, with 14 bases identical to TRBD2. Per germline, CDR1 DFQATT and CDR2 SNEGSKA (reference sequence). Trimming cost V 1 base and J 8 bases; bases outside gene matches: 7. CDR3 size: 15 residues.

This clonotype was seen more than once but under ten times. The rearrangement links TRBV12-3 or TRBV12-4 to TRBJ1-2; 8 nucleotides line up with TRBD1. V lost 3 bases and J lost 4; bases outside the gene matches: 4. The CDR3 sequence is 14 residues long. CDR3 amino acids: CASSFSQGAYGYTF. In nucleotides, the CDR3 is TGTGCCAGCAGTTTTTCTCAGGGGGCCTATGGCTACACCTTC.

A few counts support this clonotype. This CDR3 is CATSSLTSTHEQYF. The CDR3 DNA sequence: TGTGCCACCAGCAGCTTGACTAGTACCCACGAGCAGTACTTC. The rearrangement uses TRBV15 and TRBJ2-7, with D possibly TRBD2 on 6 matching bases. CDR1 and CDR2 from the germline V gene are LNHNV and YYDKDF (reference sequence). Trimming cost V 3 bases and J 5 bases, with 14 bases left between them. This CDR3 is 14 amino acids long.

V is TRBV6-2 or TRBV6-3 and J is TRBJ2-4; 7 bases map to TRBD2. The CDR3 loop spans 17 amino acids. J was trimmed by 5 bases and V by 5 bases; bases with no gene match: 15. The V gene's germline CDR1 is MNHEY and CDR2 SVGEGT. This CDR3 is CASSLRGGASIENIQYF. The CDR3 DNA reads as TGTGCCAGCAGTCTTCGGGGAGGGGCGTCGATTGAAAACATTCAGTACTTC.

The chain recombines TRBV29-1 with TRBJ2-1; 7 positions agree with TRBD1. V lost 6 bases, J lost 7 bases, and 9 bases stayed unmatched. CDR1 SQVTM and CDR2 ANQGSEA come from the germline V gene. The CDR3 totals 13 residues. The CDR3, as DNA: TGCAGCGTCATAAGACAGGGTAAGAATGAGCAGTTCTTC. It specifies CSVIRQGKNEQFF.

This clonotype was seen ten or more times. The genes are TRBV29-1 and TRBJ2-5; tentative D call: TRBD2 (6 bases). The ends were cut back, 4 bases at V and 7 bases at J, with 25 bases in the middle. The CDR3 totals 16 residues. Germline CDR1 SQVTM, CDR2 ANQGSEA. As DNA, the CDR3 is TGCAGCGTTGTACCCGGGACTCCCGGGAGTGGTAGGACCCAGTACTTC. Its translation is CSVVPGTPGSGRTQYF.

Only a few counts were recorded for this clonotype. The rearrangement uses TRBV15 and TRBJ2-3; 8 bases are a match to TRBD2. This CDR3 comprises 14 residues. Germline CDR1 LNHNV, CDR2 YYDKDF (reference sequence). The trim removed 4 bases at V and 6 bases at J, leaving 6 bases unmatched. CDR3 nucleotides: TGTGCCACCAGCAAGGGGCGGGAGGCCGATACGCAGTATTTT. It yields the protein CATSKGREADTQYF. Filled out from reference TRBV15 and TRBJ2-3, the complete variable domain reads DAMVIQNPRYQVTQFGKPVTLSCSQTLNHNVMYWYQQKSSQAPKLLFHYYDKDFNNEADTPDNFQSRRPNTSFCFLDIRSPGLGDTAMYLCATSKGREADTQYFGPGTRLTVL.

CDR3 in DNA: TGTGCCAGCAGCCCCCACGGGTCGGGCGACTATGGCTACACCTTC. It translates to CASSPHGSGDYGYTF. The chain joins TRBV7-9 to TRBJ1-2; D gene unclear. CDR1 is SEHNR, CDR2 FQNEAQ, per germline (reference sequence). V lost 5 bases, J lost 3 bases, and 16 bases lay in between. The length of the CDR3 is 15 residues.

The chain joins TRBV7-8 to TRBJ1-5, with D uncertain. This CDR3 region has 15 residues. CDR1 is SGHVS and CDR2 is FQNEAQ in the germline V gene. The V gene lost 0 bases and the J gene lost 3 bases, with 9 bases spanning the gap. DNA for the CDR3: TGTGCCAGCAGCTTAGCTCGGCGGGACAATCAGCCCCAGCATTTT. The encoded protein is CASSLARRDNQPQHF.

This clonotype was recorded a few times. The chain employs TRBV27 and TRBJ2-2; TRBD1 agrees at 7 bases. CDR1 MNHEY and CDR2 SMNVEV come from the germline V gene (reference sequence). This CDR3 comprises 15 residues. V trimming: 2 bases; J trimming: 6 bases; junction bases outside the gene matches: 6. The DNA of the CDR3 is TGTGCCAGCAGTTTAGAGACAGGGTTGTCCGGGGAGCTGTTTTTT. This translates into CASSLETGLSGELFF.

On this clonotype: It may be a read error: a sequence one base away is much more abundant. The chain carries TRBV7-3 and TRBJ2-5; 11 bases fit TRBD2. V shed 4 bases and J 0 bases; nucleotides not matched to a gene: 1. The germline gives CDR1 SGHTA, CDR2 FQGTGA. This CDR3 region has 15 residues. The CDR3 reads CASSSTSGNQETQYF. CDR3 bases: TGTGCCAGCAGCTCGACTAGCGGGAACCAAGAGACCCAGTACTTC.

This clonotype was picked up a small number of times. The genes are TRBV18 and TRBJ2-1; D possibly corresponds to TRBD1 (6 bases). Deletions cut 4 bases from V and 9 bases from J, with 10 bases between. CDR1 and CDR2 (germline): KGHSH, LQKENI. The CDR3 sequence is 12 residues long. Here the CDR3 reads CASSRQVGEQFF. The CDR3 bases are TGTGCCAGCTCACGACAGGTTGGTGAGCAGTTCTTC. The complete variable domain, with remaining parts taken from reference TRBV18 and TRBJ2-1, reads NAGVMQNPRHLVRRRGQEARLRCSPMKGHSHVYWYRQLPEEGLKFMVYLQKENIIDESGMPKERFSAEFPKEGPSILRIQQVVRGDSAAYFCASSRQVGEQFFGPGTRLTVL.